This T cell receptor beta chain was found in a study of T cells after posttransplantation cyclophosphamide (dated by TCRdb to between 2015 and 2016). About the investigation overall: The study tracked T cell repertoire reconstitution by TRB sequencing after myeloablative bone marrow transplantation using posttransplantation cyclophosphamide as GVHD prophylaxis. Samples from around 40 PTCy-treated patients and 15 to 20 related bone marrow donors of those patients were subjected to antigen receptor sequencing. TRB sequencing was performed on blood from all 35 or so PTCy patients with 1-year posttransplant specimens. TRB sequencing was also done on up to about 3 additional blood samples from 2 to 5.2 years after transplant in 3 patients, and on pretransplant blood from several patients. Because TRA and TRB clonality correlated tightly in roughly ten samples, later TCR analyses were limited to TRB. Public TRB sequences were compared against a database of over 3,000 sequences linked to responses to pathogens, tumor antigens, self-antigens and alloantigens.

The paper's findings and limits, for the study overall: Donor-recipient similarity was low at 1-2 months but increased during the first year, and donor CD8+ memory clones often dominated later blood repertoires. Across 45 patients, recipient CMV seropositivity and CMV reactivation were highly associated with TRB clonality; PTCy diversity was similar to CNI/methotrexate controls. The TRB repertoires of T cells infiltrating skin or GI tract showed only limited overlap with the TRB repertoires of T cells in blood.

Related bone marrow donors provided peripheral blood samples on the day of marrow donation. Mononuclear cells from peripheral blood and bone marrow were separated by Ficoll-Hypaque density centrifugation and then cryopreserved. TRB sequencing used genomic DNA with the immunoSEQ assay at survey resolution or the hsTCRB kit. Concerning the study's data processing: The immunoSEQ software handled initial read processing, and the LymphoSeq R package was used for repertoire analyses. Clonality was computed as 1 minus normalized Shannon entropy, and a Gini coefficient was also calculated for each TRB dataset. Phenotypes of unsorted samples were inferred by mapping TRB sequences from sorted subsets of the recipient or donor onto unsorted samples of the same recipient. Sourced from immuneACCESS, this table was stored by TCRdb with only in-frame sequences that have V and J called. A share of the clones is absent; for the studies checked, an unresolved V gene accounts for under half, and the remainder has no known explanation. V and J calls and clone size come straight from that table; D and trimming were deduced from the DNA. Recorded for this sample are fewer than 55,000 clones; roughly 94% of them occurred a single time. The ten biggest clones cover about 3% of the sample.

About this clone itself: Its antigen is still unknown. No base-level quality is on record; no much larger clone is a single base apart.

The sample comprised PBMCs. The clonotype comes from a woman under 40 in good health and a related stem cell transplant donor.

The CDR3 loop reads CASSLRKSGRVTDTQYF. In nucleotides, the sequence is TGTGCCAGCAGTTTACGAAAAAGCGGCAGAGTCACAGATACGCAGTATTTT. The rearrangement joined TRBV27 to TRBJ2-3, and TRBD2 may be the D gene, going by 5 matching bases. The CDR3 numbers 17 residues from cysteine through phenylalanine. Only the CDR3 DNA is retained, 51 bases long and in frame from the first base. According to the germline V gene (reference sequence), CDR1 reads MNHEY and CDR2 reads SMNVEV. Between the V and J ends, shortened by 2 bases and 2 bases respectively, the junction contains 17 bases.